The TCR beta chain described here comes from a study of Tregs in tolerant kidney transplant recipients. Whole-study context: Mixed chimerism was transient after nonmyeloablative marrow transplants from related graft donors. Study-wide findings and caveats: Donor-specific Treg expansion exceeded global Treg expansion in tolerant patients, suggesting antigen drive.

Germline-derived CDR1 and CDR2 are GTSNPN and SVGIG (reference sequence). Trimming at V came to 5 bases and at J to 4 bases, leaving 4 bases not matched to a gene. The CDR3 is 13 amino acids. Repertoires were generated with immunoSEQ multiplex PCR, while TCRdb's copy carries only in-frame clones and drops some. The table records some 80,000 clones, 98% of them present only once. Unstimulated regulatory T cells (CD4+CD25+CD127-), CD4+CD25- non-regulatory cells, CD4 and CD8 cells were FACS-sorted from thawed PBMCs. Concerning this clone: Antigen specificity is unknown.

Material: CD4+ T cells from blood, obtained before the transplant. The sequence derives from a human donor who received a combined kidney and bone marrow transplant. V and J are TRBV30 and TRBJ2-3; TRBD1 aligns across 9 bases. The CDR3 sequence is CAWGTGFPDTQYF. The CDR3 bases are TGTGCCTGGGGGACAGGGTTCCCAGATACGCAGTATTTT. Using reference TRBV30 and TRBJ2-3 for the parts outside the CDR3, the full variable domain is SQTIHQWPATLVQPVGSPLSLECTVEGTSNPNLYWYRQAAGRGLQLLFYSVGIGQISSEVPQNLSASRPQDRQFILSSKKLLLSDSGFYLCAWGTGFPDTQYFGPGTRLTVL.